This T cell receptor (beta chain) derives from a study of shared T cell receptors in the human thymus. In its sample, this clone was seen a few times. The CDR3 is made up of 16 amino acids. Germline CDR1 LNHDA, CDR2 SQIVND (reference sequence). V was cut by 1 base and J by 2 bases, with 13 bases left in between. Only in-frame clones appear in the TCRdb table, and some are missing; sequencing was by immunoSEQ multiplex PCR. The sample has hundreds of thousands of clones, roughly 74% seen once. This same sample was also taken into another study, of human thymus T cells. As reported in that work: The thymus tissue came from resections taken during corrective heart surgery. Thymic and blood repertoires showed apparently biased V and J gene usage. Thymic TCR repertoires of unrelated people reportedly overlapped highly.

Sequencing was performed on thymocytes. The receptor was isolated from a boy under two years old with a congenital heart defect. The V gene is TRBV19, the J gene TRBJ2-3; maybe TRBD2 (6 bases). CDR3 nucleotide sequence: TGTGCCAGTAGTATAGTACCGGGAGACCCCACAGATACGCAGTATTTT. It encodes CASSIVPGDPTDTQYF.